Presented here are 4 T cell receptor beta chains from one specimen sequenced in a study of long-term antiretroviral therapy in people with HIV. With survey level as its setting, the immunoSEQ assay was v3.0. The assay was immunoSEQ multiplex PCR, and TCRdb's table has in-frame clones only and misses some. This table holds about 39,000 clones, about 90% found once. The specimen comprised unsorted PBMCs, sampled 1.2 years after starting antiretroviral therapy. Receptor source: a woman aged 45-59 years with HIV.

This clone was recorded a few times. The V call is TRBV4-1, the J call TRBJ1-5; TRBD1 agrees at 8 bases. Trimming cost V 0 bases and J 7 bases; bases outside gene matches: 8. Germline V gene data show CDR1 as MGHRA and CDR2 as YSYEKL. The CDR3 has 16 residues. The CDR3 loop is CASSQDGQGAWQPQHF. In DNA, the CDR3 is TGCGCCAGCAGCCAAGACGGCCAGGGGGCCTGGCAGCCCCAGCATTTT.

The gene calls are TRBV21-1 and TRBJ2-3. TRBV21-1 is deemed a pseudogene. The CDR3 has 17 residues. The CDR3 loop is CASSLKQNGRSTDTQYF. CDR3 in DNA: TGTGCCAGCAGTTTAAAACAGAACGGACGAAGCACAGATACGCAGTATTTT.

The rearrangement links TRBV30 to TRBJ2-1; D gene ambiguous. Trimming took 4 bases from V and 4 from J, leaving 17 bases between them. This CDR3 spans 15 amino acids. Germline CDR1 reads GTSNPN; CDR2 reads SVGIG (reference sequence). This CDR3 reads CAWMGTKGPYNEQFF. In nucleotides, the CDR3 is TGTGCCTGGATGGGTACGAAAGGGCCGTACAATGAGCAGTTCTTC.

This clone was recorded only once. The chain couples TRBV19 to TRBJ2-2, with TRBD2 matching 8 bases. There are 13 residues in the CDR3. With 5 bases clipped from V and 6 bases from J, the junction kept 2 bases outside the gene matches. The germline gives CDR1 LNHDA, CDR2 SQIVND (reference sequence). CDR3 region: CASSVSGAGELFF. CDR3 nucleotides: TGTGCCAGTAGTGTTAGCGGGGCCGGGGAGCTGTTTTTT. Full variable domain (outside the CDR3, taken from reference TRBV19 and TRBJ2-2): DGGITQSPKYLFRKEGQNVTLSCEQNLNHDAMYWYRQDPGQGLRLIYYSQIVNDFQKGDIAEGYSVSREKKESFPLTVTSAQKNPTAFYLCASSVSGAGELFFGEGSRLTVL.